This T cell receptor beta chain was captured by sequencing in a study of T cell responses to AZD1222 COVID-19 vaccine. Overall study results and limits: Rises in breadth and depth of Spike-specific TCRs came after two AZD1222 doses. At baseline, just a handful of AZD1222 recipients tested seropositive.

CDR3 length: 17 amino acids. Germline V gives CDR1 SGHVS, CDR2 FQNEAQ. With 5 bases clipped from V and 4 bases from J, the junction kept 10 bases outside the gene matches. Regarding this clone: The antigen remains unidentified.

TCRdb keeps only in-frame clones here, not all; method: immunoSEQ multiplex PCR. The repertoire holds approximately 100,000 clones, with about 88% as singletons. The sequenced sample was peripheral blood, obtained on day 0 of AZD1222 vaccination. This clonotype was obtained from an adult in good health. The chain is built from TRBV7-8 and TRBJ2-5; 13 bases are shared with TRBD2. The CDR3 DNA reads as TGTGCCAGCAGCCCCAACGGACTAGCGGGAGTGGTAGAGACCCAGTACTTC. It is translated as CASSPNGLAGVVETQYF.